These 20 T cell receptor beta chains share one sample of origin, sequenced in a study of T cell responses to AZD1222 COVID-19 vaccine. Profiled with immunoSEQ multiplex PCR; TCRdb holds only in-frame clones, not every one. The sample holds about 170,000 clones, 75% to 90% seen once. The sample consisted of peripheral blood, taken on day 0 of AZD1222 vaccination. The receptors shown here come from an adult in good health.

This clone was found a few times. The chain has TRBV6-4 and TRBJ2-7, with unresolved D. Trimming stripped 7 bases from V and 3 bases from J, with 4 bases between. The germline V gene encodes CDR1 MRHNA and CDR2 SNTAGT. The CDR3 extends over 10 amino acids. The CDR3 coding sequence is TGTGCCAGCAAGGACTACGAGCAGTACGTC. It translates to CASKDYEQYV.

This sequence joins TRBV18 and TRBJ2-1; D possibly corresponds to TRBD2 (5 bases). The V gene's germline CDR1 is KGHSH and CDR2 LQKENI. The CDR3 sequence is 19 residues long. Trimming left V 3 bases short and J 1 base short, with 22 bases between. The CDR3 reads CASSPWGERGIPSYNEQFF. CDR3 nucleotide sequence: TGTGCCAGCTCACCTTGGGGAGAGCGCGGAATCCCTTCCTACAATGAGCAGTTCTTC.

The rearrangement joins TRBV4-2 to TRBJ1-6; D is unresolved. The V end lost 0 bases, the J end lost 8 bases, and 11 bases lay between the germline ends. From germline, CDR1 is LGHNA and CDR2 YNFKEQ. There are 15 residues in the CDR3. The CDR3 nucleotides read TGTGCCAGCAGCCAAGAATTAAGTAGGCATTCACCCCTCCACTTT. Amino acids: CASSQELSRHSPLHF.

The V call is TRBV5-6, the J call TRBJ2-3; no clear D. CDR3 length equals 12 residues. The ends were cut back, 2 bases at V and 0 bases at J, with 1 base in the middle. Germline CDR1 SGHDT, CDR2 YYEEEE. CDR3 coding DNA: TGTGCCAGCAGCTTTAGCACAGATACGCAGTATTTT. Amino acid sequence: CASSFSTDTQYF.

The chain links TRBV18 to TRBJ1-2, with a possible D match to TRBD1 (6 bases). There are 13 residues in the CDR3. V lost 6 bases to trimming and J lost 7 bases, with 15 bases between them. The germline CDR1 and CDR2 sequences are KGHSH and LQKENI. CDR3 bases: TGTGCCAGCTCCCAAACAGGGAGATCTGGCTACACCTTC. This codes for CASSQTGRSGYTF.

This sequence joins TRBV6-1 and TRBJ1-2; D unclear. V was shortened by 2 bases and J by 1 base, with 17 bases between the two germline ends. This CDR3 has 17 amino acids. Germline CDR1 and CDR2: MNHNS and SASEGT. DNA for the CDR3: TGTGCCAGCAGTGAAAAGAGTAAAGTCATCTTTAACTATGGCTACACCTTC. Translating gives CASSEKSKVIFNYGYTF.

This clone was seen a handful of times. The chain employs TRBV19 and TRBJ1-1, with TRBD1 matching 12 bases. CDR3 size: 17 residues. Trimming at V came to 3 bases and at J to 7 bases, leaving 12 bases not matched to a gene. Germline V lookup: CDR1 LNHDA, CDR2 SQIVND (reference sequence). DNA for the CDR3: TGTGCCAGTAGTATCCTCCTGACGGGACAGGGGGCAGGTGAAGCTTTCTTT. It is translated as CASSILLTGQGAGEAFF.

The gene calls are TRBV7-9 and TRBJ2-3; 7 nucleotides match TRBD1. J gave up 5 bases and V 6 bases, and 11 bases lay outside the gene matches. This CDR3 has 15 residues. Germline CDR1 SEHNR, CDR2 FQNEAQ (reference sequence). This CDR3 is CASSGRGRVIDTQYF. The CDR3 DNA reads TGTGCCAGCAGTGGAAGGGGGCGGGTGATAGATACGCAGTATTTT.

V and J are TRBV7-9 and TRBJ1-4; no clear D. V lost 8 bases, J lost 8 bases, and 9 bases lay in between. This CDR3 is 11 amino acids long. Germline assignment: CDR1 SEHNR and CDR2 FQNEAQ (reference sequence). Here the CDR3 reads CASQRGEKLFF. The CDR3 DNA reads TGTGCCAGCCAACGCGGCGAAAAACTGTTTTTT.

The chain employs TRBV7-9 and TRBJ1-1, with D hard to call. The CDR3 covers 13 residues. V was cut by 3 bases and J by 2 bases, with 7 bases left in between. Germline V gene data show CDR1 as SEHNR and CDR2 as FQNEAQ (reference sequence). The CDR3 DNA reads TGTGCCAGCAGCTTTCCTCTCAACACTGAAGCTTTCTTT. This codes for CASSFPLNTEAFF.

This clone was detected once. V and J are TRBV6-4 and TRBJ1-6; no definite D call. Per the germline V gene, CDR1 is MRHNA and CDR2 is SNTAGT. V was shortened by 8 bases and J by 9 bases, with 20 bases between the two germline ends. The CDR3 covers 15 residues. The CDR3 DNA is TGTGCCAGCGCTTCGACACCCGATGGGAGTTCACCCCTCCACTTT. This encodes CASASTPDGSSPLHF.

The V and J genes are TRBV15 and TRBJ2-5; D is ambiguous. CDR1 and CDR2 (germline): LNHNV, YYDKDF (reference sequence). There are 12 residues in the CDR3. Trimming took 0 bases from V and 6 from J, leaving 5 bases between them. CDR3 sequence reads: CATSRDKQTQYF. The DNA of the CDR3 is TGTGCCACCAGCAGAGATAAACAGACCCAGTACTTC.

This clone was counted once. The chain carries TRBV27 and TRBJ2-6; D is ambiguous. Germline CDR1 and CDR2: MNHEY and SMNVEV (reference sequence). The CDR3 totals 16 residues. Trimming shortened V by 2 bases and J by 1 base, and 9 bases separated the two germline ends. The CDR3 region has the DNA TGTGCCAGCAGTTTAATCGTGACATCTGGGGCCAACGTCCTGACTTTC. Translating gives CASSLIVTSGANVLTF.

CDR3 DNA sequence: TGCGCCAGCAGCCCAGGGGGCCAGGCGGAGCAAGAGACCCAGTACTTC. Amino acid sequence: CASSPGGQAEQETQYF. The chain carries TRBV4-1 and TRBJ2-5; 8 bases line up with TRBD1. Germline lookup yields CDR1 MGHRA and CDR2 YSYEKL. The CDR3 is made up of 16 amino acids. After removal of 4 bases from V and 2 bases from J, the junction contained 9 bases not matched to a gene.

The chain carries TRBV2 and TRBJ2-5; D perhaps matches TRBD2 (5 bases). Germline lookup yields CDR1 SNHLY and CDR2 FYNNEI. The CDR3 length is 14 residues. Trimming removed 1 base at V and 3 bases at J, with 9 bases between. The CDR3 bases are TGTGCCAGCAGTGAAGGATCCGGGGAAGAGACCCAGTACTTC. It encodes CASSEGSGEETQYF.

V is TRBV25-1 and J is TRBJ1-2; D uncertain. V lost 1 base to trimming and J lost 4 bases, with 10 bases between them. Germline CDR1 is MGHDK and CDR2 is SYGVNS. This CDR3 has 14 residues. The CDR3 region has the DNA TGTGCCAGCAGTGAATCTGGATGGGGCTATGGCTACACCTTC. Translating gives CASSESGWGYGYTF.

The chain combines TRBV2 with TRBJ2-7; 9 bases align to TRBD1. The length of the CDR3 is 13 residues. Germline V gene lookup returns CDR1 SNHLY and CDR2 FYNNEI. V trimming: 10 bases; J trimming: 2 bases; junction bases outside the gene matches: 6. CDR3 DNA: TGTGCCACTCGGACAGGGGAAACCTACGAGCAGTACTTC. This sequence encodes CATRTGETYEQYF.

This clone was counted a few times. The CDR3 DNA reads as TGCGCCAGCAGCTTGGCGTTGGGAGAAAAACTGTTTTTT. It is translated as CASSLALGEKLFF. The chain has TRBV5-1 and TRBJ1-4; D ambiguous. Germline V lookup: CDR1 SGHRS, CDR2 YFSETQ. CDR3 length: 13 residues. V lost 0 bases and J lost 8, with 8 bases in between.

This clone appeared a single time. This rearrangement joins TRBV28 to TRBJ1-5; D is unclear. The V end was cut by 1 base, the J end by 2 bases, with 12 bases between. This CDR3 region has 16 residues. The germline gives CDR1 MDHEN, CDR2 SYDVKM. The CDR3 region is CASSLYQGGGNQPQHF. For the CDR3, the DNA is TGTGCCAGCAGTTTATATCAAGGAGGTGGCAATCAGCCCCAGCATTTT.

This chain joins TRBV19 and TRBJ1-3; D call uncertain. CDR3 length: 14 amino acids. Looked up from germline, CDR1 is LNHDA and CDR2 is SQIVND (reference sequence). The V end was cut by 5 bases, the J end by 0 bases, with 8 bases between. The chain's CDR3 is CASSWGDSGNTIYF. CDR3 bases: TGTGCCAGTAGTTGGGGTGACTCTGGAAACACCATATATTTT.